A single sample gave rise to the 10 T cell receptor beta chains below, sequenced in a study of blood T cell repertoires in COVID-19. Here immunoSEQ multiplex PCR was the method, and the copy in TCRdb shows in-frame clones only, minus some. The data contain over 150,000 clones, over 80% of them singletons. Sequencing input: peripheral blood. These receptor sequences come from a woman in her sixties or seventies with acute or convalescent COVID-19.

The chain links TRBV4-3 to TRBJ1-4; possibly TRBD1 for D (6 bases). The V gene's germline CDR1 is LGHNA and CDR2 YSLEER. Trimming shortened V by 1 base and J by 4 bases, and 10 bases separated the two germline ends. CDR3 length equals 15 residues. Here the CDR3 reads CASSQAVQGNEKLFF. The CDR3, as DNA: TGCGCCAGCAGCCAAGCAGTACAGGGTAATGAAAAACTGTTTTTT.

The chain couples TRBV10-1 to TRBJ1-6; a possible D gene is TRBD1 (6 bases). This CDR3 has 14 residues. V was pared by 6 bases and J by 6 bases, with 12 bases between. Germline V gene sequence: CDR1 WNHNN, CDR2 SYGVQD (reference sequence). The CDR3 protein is CASSTGTLNSPLHF. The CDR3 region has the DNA TGCGCCAGCAGCACCGGGACACTTAATTCACCCCTCCACTTT.

CDR3 region: CASSQEGQGFYEQYF. The CDR3 DNA is TGTGCCAGCAGCCAAGAAGGGCAGGGGTTCTACGAGCAGTACTTC. The V call is TRBV3-1 (or the pseudogene TRBV3-2), the J call TRBJ2-7; weak D call: TRBD1 (6 bases). Germline V gene data show CDR1 as LGHDT and CDR2 as YNNKEL (reference sequence). This CDR3 contains 15 residues. V was trimmed by 0 bases and J by 3 bases, leaving 12 bases between them.

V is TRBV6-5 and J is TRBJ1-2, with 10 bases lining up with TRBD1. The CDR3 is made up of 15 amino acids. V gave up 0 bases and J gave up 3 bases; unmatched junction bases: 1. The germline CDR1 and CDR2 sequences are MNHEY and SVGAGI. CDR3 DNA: TGTGCCAGCAGTTACTCGGGACAGGGGCACTATGGCTACACCTTC. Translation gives CASSYSGQGHYGYTF.

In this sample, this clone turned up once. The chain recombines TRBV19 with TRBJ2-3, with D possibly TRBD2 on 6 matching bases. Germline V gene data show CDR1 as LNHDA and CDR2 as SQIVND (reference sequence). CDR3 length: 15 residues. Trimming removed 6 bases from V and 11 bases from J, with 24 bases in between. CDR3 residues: CASRAGPVYTGGQYF. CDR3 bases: TGTGCCAGTAGAGCCGGGCCCGTATACACCGGGGGGCAGTATTTT.

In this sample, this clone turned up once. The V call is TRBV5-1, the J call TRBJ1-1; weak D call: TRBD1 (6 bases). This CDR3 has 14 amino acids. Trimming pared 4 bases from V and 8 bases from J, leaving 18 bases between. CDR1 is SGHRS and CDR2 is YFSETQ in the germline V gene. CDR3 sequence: CASSTLGQSGEAFF. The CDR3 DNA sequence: TGCGCCAGCAGCACTCTCGGACAGTCAGGGGAAGCTTTCTTT. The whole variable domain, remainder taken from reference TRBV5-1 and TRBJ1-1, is KAGVTQTPRYLIKTRGQQVTLSCSPISGHRSVSWYQQTPGQGLQFLFEYFSETQRNKGNFPGRFSGRQFSNSRSEMNVSTLELGDSALYLCASSTLGQSGEAFFGQGTRLTVV.

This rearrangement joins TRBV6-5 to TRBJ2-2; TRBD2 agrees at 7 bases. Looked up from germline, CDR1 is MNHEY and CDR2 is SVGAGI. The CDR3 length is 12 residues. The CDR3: CVARGRAGELFF. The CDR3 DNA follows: TGTGTCGCCCGGGGGAGGGCCGGGGAGCTGTTTTTT.

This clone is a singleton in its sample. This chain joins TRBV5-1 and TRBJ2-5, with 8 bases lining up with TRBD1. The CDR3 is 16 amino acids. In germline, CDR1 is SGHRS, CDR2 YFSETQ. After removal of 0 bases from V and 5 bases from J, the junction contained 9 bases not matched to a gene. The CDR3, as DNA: TGCGCCAGCAGCTTGGTGGCAGGGGGCGCGGGCGAGACCCAGTACTTC. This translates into CASSLVAGGAGETQYF. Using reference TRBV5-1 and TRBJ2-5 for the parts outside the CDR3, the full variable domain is KAGVTQTPRYLIKTRGQQVTLSCSPISGHRSVSWYQQTPGQGLQFLFEYFSETQRNKGNFPGRFSGRQFSNSRSEMNVSTLELGDSALYLCASSLVAGGAGETQYFGPGTRLLVL.

The CDR3 DNA sequence: TGTGCCAGCAGCGCCACAGGGGCCCGGGAGACCCAGTACTTC. Protein product: CASSATGARETQYF. V is TRBV7-2 and J is TRBJ2-5, with 7 nucleotides matching TRBD1. Germline CDR1 SGHTA, CDR2 FQGNSA. The CDR3 length is 14 residues. The J segment lost 5 bases and the V segment lost 5 bases, leaving 8 bases of the junction unmatched.

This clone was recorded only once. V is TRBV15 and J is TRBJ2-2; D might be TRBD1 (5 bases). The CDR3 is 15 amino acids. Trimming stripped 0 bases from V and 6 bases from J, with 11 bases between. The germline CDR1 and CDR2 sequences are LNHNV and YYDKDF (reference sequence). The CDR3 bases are TGTGCCACCAGCAGAGACGTCAGGGTGGCCGGGGAGCTGTTTTTT. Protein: CATSRDVRVAGELFF.